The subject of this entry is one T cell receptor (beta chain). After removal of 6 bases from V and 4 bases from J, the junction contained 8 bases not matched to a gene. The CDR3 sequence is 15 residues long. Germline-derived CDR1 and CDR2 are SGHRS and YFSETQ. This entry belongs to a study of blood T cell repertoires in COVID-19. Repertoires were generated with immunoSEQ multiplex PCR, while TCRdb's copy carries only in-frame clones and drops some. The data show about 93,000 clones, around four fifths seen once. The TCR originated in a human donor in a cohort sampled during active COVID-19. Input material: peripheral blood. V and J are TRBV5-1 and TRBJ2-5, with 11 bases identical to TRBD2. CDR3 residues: CASNVIAGGPETQYF. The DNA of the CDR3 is TGCGCCAGCAACGTAATAGCGGGGGGGCCAGAGACCCAGTACTTC.